Listed here are 14 T cell receptor beta chains from one sample, sequenced in a study of blood T cell repertoires in COVID-19 (dated by TCRdb to 2020 to 2022). The library was produced with the immunoSEQ multiplex PCR assay. Not all clones reach the TCRdb copy of this immuneACCESS table, which keeps in-frame sequences only. Checked studies attribute under half of the gap to unresolved V genes and leave the rest unexplained. Here the sample has some 28,000 clones; roughly 87% occur a single time. Roughly 10% of the sample goes to the ten largest clones. What was sequenced was peripheral blood. All receptors derive from a human donor in a cohort sampled during active COVID-19.

The rearrangement joins TRBV10-2 to TRBJ2-1; 12 positions agree with TRBD2. The CDR3 has 16 amino acids. Looked up from germline, CDR1 is WSHSY and CDR2 is SAAADI. Germline trimming cut 6 bases from V and 5 bases from J; bases unmatched to any gene: 8. CDR3 sequence: CASSPLTSGRNNEQFF. The CDR3 DNA sequence: TGCGCCAGCAGCCCCCTCACTAGCGGGAGGAACAATGAGCAGTTCTTC.

The gene calls are TRBV30 and TRBJ1-1; 9 bases fit TRBD1. The ends lost 2 bases at V and 6 bases at J; junction bases unmatched: 7. The CDR3 has 14 residues. CDR1 is GTSNPN, CDR2 SVGIG, per germline (reference sequence). The CDR3 nucleotides read TGTGCCTGGAGTTCTACAGGGGGCAGCGCTGAAGCTTTCTTT. Protein: CAWSSTGGSAEAFF.

The chain employs TRBV9 and TRBJ2-3; D is unclear. V lost 0 bases and J lost 3, with 2 bases in between. The length of the CDR3 is 12 residues. Germline CDR1 reads SGDLS; CDR2 reads YYNGEE. The CDR3 region is CASSVATDTQYF. The CDR3 DNA is TGTGCCAGCAGCGTAGCTACAGATACGCAGTATTTT.

The chain couples TRBV11-2 to TRBJ2-3; D remains ambiguous. V was clipped by 0 bases and J by 5 bases, with 6 bases between them. The length of the CDR3 is 13 residues. CDR1 and CDR2 (germline): SGHAT, FQNNGV. The CDR3 protein is CASSLELGDTQYF. Here the CDR3 DNA reads TGTGCCAGCAGCTTAGAACTCGGAGATACGCAGTATTTT.

Here the CDR3 DNA reads TGTGCCAGCAGGCCTACAGGGGTAACTAATGAAAAACTGTTTTTT. This encodes CASRPTGVTNEKLFF. The gene calls are TRBV5-8 and TRBJ1-4; 7 nucleotides match TRBD1. Germline CDR1 SGHTS, CDR2 YDEGEE. The CDR3 contains 15 residues. The V and J ends lost 5 bases and 1 base, in that order; junction bases with no gene match: 5.

The CDR3 DNA is TGTGCCAGCAGCCCCTCGGGGGGCTTGTTTGAAAAACTGTTTTTT. This sequence encodes CASSPSGGLFEKLFF. The chain has TRBV3-1 (or the pseudogene TRBV3-2) and TRBJ1-4, with TRBD1 as a possible D gene (6 bases). The V gene lost 4 bases and the J gene lost 7 bases, with 16 bases spanning the gap. The length of the CDR3 is 15 residues. From germline, CDR1 is LGHDT and CDR2 YNNKEL (reference sequence).

The gene calls are TRBV27 and TRBJ2-2; the match to TRBD2 covers 9 bases. J was trimmed by 4 bases and V by 3 bases; bases with no gene match: 6. Per the germline V gene, CDR1 is MNHEY and CDR2 is SMNVEV (reference sequence). The CDR3 consists of 16 residues. CDR3 DNA sequence: TGTGCCAGCAGTTTTTCGGCGGGGGGGTCCACCGGGGAGCTGTTTTTT. Residues: CASSFSAGGSTGELFF.

The genes are TRBV5-6 and TRBJ1-2; perhaps TRBD1 as D (5 bases). CDR3 size: 13 residues. Trimming pared 4 bases from V and 3 bases from J, leaving 10 bases between. Looked up from germline, CDR1 is SGHDT and CDR2 is YYEEEE. This CDR3 reads CASSGGHYYGYTF. The DNA of the CDR3 is TGTGCCAGCAGCGGTGGACACTACTATGGCTACACCTTC.

V is TRBV7-8 and J is TRBJ2-7; 8 bases fit TRBD1. The J segment lost 4 bases and the V segment lost 0 bases, leaving 2 bases of the junction unmatched. CDR1 and CDR2 from the germline V gene are SGHVS and FQNEAQ. The CDR3 is 14 residues long. CDR3 protein: CASSLARQGYEQYF. CDR3 DNA sequence: TGTGCCAGCAGCTTAGCGAGACAGGGGTACGAGCAGTACTTC.

The chain combines TRBV18 with TRBJ1-1; weak D call: TRBD1 (6 bases). CDR1 is KGHSH and CDR2 is LQKENI in the germline V gene. Trimming pared 6 bases from V and 3 bases from J, leaving 11 bases between. The CDR3 has 13 residues. The chain's CDR3 is CASSPPGDTEAFF. CDR3 nucleotide sequence: TGTGCCAGCTCCCCGCCAGGGGACACTGAAGCTTTCTTT.

V usage is TRBV20-1 and J usage is TRBJ2-7; 7 positions match TRBD2. This CDR3 comprises 15 residues. Losses at the gene ends were 3 bases for V and 4 bases for J; bases not matched to a gene: 12. Germline CDR1 DFQATT, CDR2 SNEGSKA (reference sequence). The CDR3 nucleotides are TGCAGTGCTAGTCCGATGGCGGGAGTGGTGTACGAGCAGTACTTC. This encodes CSASPMAGVVYEQYF.

The chain is built from TRBV30 and TRBJ2-2; tentatively, D is TRBD2 (7 bases). Germline loops: CDR1 GTSNPN, CDR2 SVGIG (reference sequence). This CDR3 region has 15 residues. Trimming pared 5 bases from V and 7 bases from J, leaving 20 bases between. DNA of the CDR3: TGTGCCTGGGGGGGGAGGGGGGCTCCAGGCGGGGAGCTGTTTTTT. Protein product: CAWGGRGAPGGELFF.

The CDR3 protein is CASSQMSIRGETQYF. In DNA, the CDR3 is TGTGCCAGCAGCCAAATGTCTATTCGAGGAGAGACCCAGTACTTC. The chain couples TRBV3-1 (or the pseudogene TRBV3-2) to TRBJ2-5; D is unresolved. Germline CDR1 reads LGHDT; CDR2 reads YNNKEL (reference sequence). With 2 bases removed from V and 4 bases from J, the gap between germline ends came to 14 bases. The CDR3 extends over 15 amino acids.

The chain recombines TRBV5-1 with TRBJ1-1, with D uncertain. V was cut by 4 bases and J by 4 bases, with 11 bases left in between. This CDR3 has 13 residues. The germline gives CDR1 SGHRS, CDR2 YFSETQ. CDR3 sequence reads: CASSETPSTEAFF. CDR3 coding DNA: TGCGCCAGCAGCGAGACACCGAGCACTGAAGCTTTCTTT.